This TCR beta chain was recovered during a study of blood T cell repertoires in COVID-19 (dated by TCRdb to 2018 to 2020). About the full investigation: The collaborator samples originated in the United States, Italy and Spain and spanned the acute and convalescent phases of COVID-19. The samples were drawn from two sources: the first 160 participants of the ongoing ImmuneRACE study, and 1,000 to 1,500 subjects contributed by 6 global collaborators. The sample metadata nearly always contained a de-identified subject ID, COVID-19 status, age in years and sex. The material from the prospective study consisted of cDNA or gDNA derived from T cells, B-cell-depleted T cells, or PBMCs. Subjects who had been exposed to COVID-19, were actively infected with it, or had recovered from it provided the deeply sampled blood TCRbeta repertoires that made up the dataset. Where available, HLA class I and class II types were taken from metadata supplied by the sample provider and were not determined by assay-based typing. The repertoires were released in a freely available public database intended as a resource for research on the immune response to SARS-CoV-2. General conclusions and limits of the study: The amount of clinical and demographic metadata varied by source and participant and was provided uncurated.

One collaborating source in Seattle enrolled patients during active infection and followed them longitudinally through the course of disease. The collaborating institutions used their own protocols to collect whole blood in K2EDTA tubes. For TCRbeta analysis, collaborators shipped samples in one of three forms: frozen whole blood, isolated PBMCs, or DNA extracted from either of those sample types. Measured from the cysteine to the phenylalanine, the CDR3 is 12 residues long. Only CDR3 DNA remains: 36 bases, in frame from the first base. Trimmed from V: 4 bases; trimmed from J: 5 bases; junction bases lacking a gene match: 1. The CDR1 and CDR2 encoded by the germline V gene (reference sequence) are LGHDT and YNNKEL. TCRbeta CDR3 regions were amplified from genomic DNA by means of the immunoSEQ Assay, a bias-controlled multiplex PCR. Turning to the authors' computational methods: Within the assay, amplification of reference gene primers was used to estimate how many nucleated cells each sample contained. Sequence reads were collapsed and filtered to measure the absolute abundance of every unique TCRbeta CDR3 rearrangement. For each sample, productive Simpson clonality was calculated as the square root of Simpson's diversity index across productive rearrangements. In its TCRdb copy, this immuneACCESS table keeps in-frame sequences only and misses some clones. Where compared with another copy, unresolved V genes explain less than half of these, and the others have no known cause. The V and J calls and clone size come from that table; D and trimming were worked out from the DNA. The sample includes about 230,000 clones, with more than 80% observed a single time. Around 7% of the sample rests with the top ten.

In regard to this clone: Its specific antigen is unknown. One base away there is no much larger clone; base qualities are not given.

Sequencing was done on a sample of peripheral blood. The source of this sequence is an elderly woman with COVID-19, enrolled during active disease. The rearrangement joined TRBV3-1 (or the pseudogene TRBV3-2) to TRBJ2-5, with TRBD2 matching 7 junction bases. The bases are TGTGCCAGCAGCCGAGCGGGGGAGACCCAGTACTTC. This translates into CASSRAGETQYF.